These T cell receptor beta chains were read from a single sample in a study of Graves' ophthalmopathy and Graves' hyperthyroidism. MiXCR, run by TCRdb on the multiplex PCR reads, gives a single entry per CDR3 protein. The sample contains 400,000 to 450,000 distinct CDR3 sequences, around 21% of which appear only once. The sample comprised peripheral blood. The receptors were sampled from a woman aged 18-35 years with stable Graves' hyperthyroidism. Both conserved end residues are part of each CDR3. A D gene is named only where the DNA matches it firmly. The listing skips clone size in some rows; elsewhere it reads once, few, many or a size class.

d_call: TRBD1; j_call: TRBJ2-7; v_call: TRBV18; cdr3_length: 13; clone_size: many; cdr3_nt: TGTGCCAGCTCAGGACAGGGCGTAGGCGAGCAGTACTTC; cdr3_aa: CASSGQGVGEQYF
d_call: .; j_call: TRBJ1-1; v_call: TRBV28; cdr3_length: 13; clone_size: .; cdr3_nt: TGTGTCAGCAGTCCCCCGGTAGGTGGTGAAGCTTTCTTT; cdr3_aa: CVSSPPVGGEAFF
d_call: .; j_call: TRBJ2-7; v_call: TRBV7-9; cdr3_length: 12; clone_size: many; cdr3_nt: TGTGCCAGCAGCAAACAGGGTTACGAGCAGTACTTC; cdr3_aa: CASSKQGYEQYF
d_call: .; j_call: TRBJ2-2; v_call: TRBV24-1; cdr3_length: 15; clone_size: few; cdr3_nt: TGTGCCACCAGTGATTTGAGTCCGGCGGCCGGGGAGCTGTGGTTT; cdr3_aa: CATSDLSPAAGELWF
d_call: TRBD1; j_call: TRBJ1-5; v_call: TRBV6-7; cdr3_length: 20; clone_size: .; cdr3_nt: TGTGCCAGCAGTCTCACAGGGGACAGCTCTACCCCTTTTAGCAATCAGCCCCAGCATTTT; cdr3_aa: CASSLTGDSSTPFSNQPQHF
d_call: TRBD1; j_call: TRBJ2-5; v_call: TRBV4-1; cdr3_length: 15; clone_size: many; cdr3_nt: TGCGCCAGCAGAGGGAACAGGGGTCGTTTGGAGACCCAGTACTTC; cdr3_aa: CASRGNRGRLETQYF
d_call: .; j_call: TRBJ1-1; v_call: TRBV28; cdr3_length: 17; clone_size: many; cdr3_nt: TGTGCCAGCAAGGGGGACCGCCCGGGACACCAGAACACTGAAGCTTTCTTT; cdr3_aa: CASKGDRPGHQNTEAFF
d_call: .; j_call: TRBJ1-1; v_call: TRBV6-5; cdr3_length: 13; clone_size: many; cdr3_nt: TGTGCCAGCAGCCCCAATTTGGGCACTGAAGCTTTCTTT; cdr3_aa: CASSPNLGTEAFF
d_call: .; j_call: TRBJ1-2; v_call: TRBV25-1; cdr3_length: 17; clone_size: many; cdr3_nt: TGTGCCAGCAGTGGGGGAGACGGAGAGGGGGCTAACTATGGCTACACCTTC; cdr3_aa: CASSGGDGEGANYGYTF
d_call: TRBD2; j_call: TRBJ2-5; v_call: TRBV2; cdr3_length: 14; clone_size: .; cdr3_nt: TGTGCCAGCAGTCGGAGCGGGAGAGGAGAGACCCAGTACTTC; cdr3_aa: CASSRSGRGETQYF
d_call: .; j_call: TRBJ2-5; v_call: TRBV4-1; cdr3_length: 15; clone_size: many; cdr3_nt: TGCGCCAGCAGCCATTCTGTTTCGGGATGGGAGACCCAGTACTTC; cdr3_aa: CASSHSVSGWETQYF
d_call: TRBD1; j_call: TRBJ1-2; v_call: TRBV6-5; cdr3_length: 15; clone_size: .; cdr3_nt: TGTGCCAGCAGTTACTCAGGGGGCGGAAGATCTGGCTACACCTTC; cdr3_aa: CASSYSGGGRSGYTF
d_call: TRBD1; j_call: TRBJ1-6; v_call: TRBV12-3/TRBV12-4; cdr3_length: 11; clone_size: many; cdr3_nt: TGTGCCAGCAGTTTAGGGACAGGAATCCACTTT; cdr3_aa: CASSLGTGIHF
d_call: .; j_call: TRBJ2-2; v_call: TRBV12-3/TRBV12-4; cdr3_length: 15; clone_size: many; cdr3_nt: TGTGCCAGCAGCCCAATTTCGCAGCACACCGGGGAGCTGTTTTTT; cdr3_aa: CASSPISQHTGELFF
d_call: TRBD2; j_call: TRBJ2-7; v_call: TRBV6-1; cdr3_length: 13; clone_size: many; cdr3_nt: TGTGCCAGCAGTGATCGGGGGGCCTACGAGCAGTACTTC; cdr3_aa: CASSDRGAYEQYF
d_call: TRBD2; j_call: TRBJ2-5; v_call: TRBV20-1; cdr3_length: 15; clone_size: many; cdr3_nt: TGCAGTGCTAGAGATTGGCGGGAGGGGTCAGAGACCCAGTACTTC; cdr3_aa: CSARDWREGSETQYF
d_call: .; j_call: TRBJ1-1; v_call: TRBV24-1; cdr3_length: 11; clone_size: many; cdr3_nt: TGTGCCACCAGCTTCGACAGGGAAGCTTTCTTT; cdr3_aa: CATSFDREAFF
d_call: TRBD1; j_call: TRBJ2-2; v_call: TRBV11-1; cdr3_length: 16; clone_size: many; cdr3_nt: TGTGCCAGCAGCCCTACGAGGGGGCGAAACACCGGGGAGCTGTTTTTT; cdr3_aa: CASSPTRGRNTGELFF
d_call: .; j_call: TRBJ1-1; v_call: TRBV7-9; cdr3_length: 14; clone_size: .; cdr3_nt: TGTGCCAGCAGCTTAAAACAGCCGAACACTGAAGCTTTCTTT; cdr3_aa: CASSLKQPNTEAFF
d_call: .; j_call: TRBJ1-1; v_call: TRBV2; cdr3_length: 13; clone_size: many; cdr3_nt: TGTGCCAGCACCCCTCGACACAGCACTGAAGCTTTCTTT; cdr3_aa: CASTPRHSTEAFF
d_call: TRBD2; j_call: TRBJ2-7; v_call: TRBV20-1; cdr3_length: 14; clone_size: many; cdr3_nt: TGCAGTGCTAGAGTGACTAGCGGACGCTACGAGCAGTACTTC; cdr3_aa: CSARVTSGRYEQYF
d_call: .; j_call: TRBJ1-1; v_call: TRBV30; cdr3_length: 13; clone_size: few; cdr3_nt: TGTGCCGGAAGGGGGGATAGGGTCACTGAAGCTTTCTTT; cdr3_aa: CAGRGDRVTEAFF
d_call: .; j_call: TRBJ1-1; v_call: TRBV7-2; cdr3_length: 13; clone_size: many; cdr3_nt: TGTGCCAGCAGCTCAGGGACGTACACTGAAGCTTTCTTT; cdr3_aa: CASSSGTYTEAFF
d_call: .; j_call: TRBJ2-7; v_call: TRBV12-3/TRBV12-4; cdr3_length: 12; clone_size: many; cdr3_nt: TGTGCCAGCAGCCGGGACAAATACGAGCAGTACTTC; cdr3_aa: CASSRDKYEQYF
d_call: .; j_call: TRBJ1-5; v_call: TRBV12-3/TRBV12-4; cdr3_length: 13; clone_size: .; cdr3_nt: TGTGCCAGCCGGGAGGCGAGCAATCAGCCCCAGCATTTT; cdr3_aa: CASREASNQPQHF
d_call: .; j_call: TRBJ1-1; v_call: TRBV30; cdr3_length: 16; clone_size: few; cdr3_nt: TGTGCCTGGAAGGCTCGAAGGGGCACAACAGGGACTGAAGCTTTCTTT; cdr3_aa: CAWKARRGTTGTEAFF
d_call: .; j_call: TRBJ1-1; v_call: TRBV10-1; cdr3_length: 15; clone_size: many; cdr3_nt: TGCGCCAGCAGACAGGATTCGGCGATGAACACTGAAGCTTTCTTT; cdr3_aa: CASRQDSAMNTEAFF
d_call: .; j_call: TRBJ1-2; v_call: TRBV5-6; cdr3_length: 13; clone_size: many; cdr3_nt: TGTGCCAGCAGTCCCGACGGAGACTATGGCTACACCTTC; cdr3_aa: CASSPDGDYGYTF